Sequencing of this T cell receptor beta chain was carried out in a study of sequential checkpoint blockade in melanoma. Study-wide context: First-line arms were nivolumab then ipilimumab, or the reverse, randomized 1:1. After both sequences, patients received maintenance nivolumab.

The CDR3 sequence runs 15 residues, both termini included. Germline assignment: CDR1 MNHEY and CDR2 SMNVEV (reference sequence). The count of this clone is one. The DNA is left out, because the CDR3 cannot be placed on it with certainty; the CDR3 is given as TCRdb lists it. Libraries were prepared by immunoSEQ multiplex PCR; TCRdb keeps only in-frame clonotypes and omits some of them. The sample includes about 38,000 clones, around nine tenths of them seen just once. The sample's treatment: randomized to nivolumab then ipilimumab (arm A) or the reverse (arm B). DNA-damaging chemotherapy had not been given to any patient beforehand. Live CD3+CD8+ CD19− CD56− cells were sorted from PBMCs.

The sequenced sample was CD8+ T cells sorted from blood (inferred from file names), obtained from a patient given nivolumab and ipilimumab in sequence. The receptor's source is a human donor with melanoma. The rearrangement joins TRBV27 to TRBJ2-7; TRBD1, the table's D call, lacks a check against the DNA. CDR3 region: CASSISAQSSYEQYF.